A selection of T cell receptor beta chains follows, all from one sample in a study of blood T cell repertoires in COVID-19. Repertoires were generated with immunoSEQ multiplex PCR, while TCRdb's copy carries only in-frame clones and drops some. This table has 210,000 or so clones, approximately 91% appearing once. The sample taken for sequencing was peripheral blood. These receptors all stem from a middle-aged woman who had recovered from COVID-19. Both conserved end residues are part of each CDR3. Fields, in order: clone size, J gene, V gene, D gene, CDR3 protein, CDR3 DNA. D genes are given only for firm matches. Where a row states a size, it is once, few, many or the class of an expanded clone; other rows omit it.

>.|TRBJ1-6|TRBV27|TRBD1
CASTLFAAGTDSPLHF
TGTGCCAGCACATTATTCGCCGCCGGGACAGATTCACCCCTCCACTTT
>.|TRBJ1-5|TRBV19|.
CASSIVVQGPGQPQHF
TGTGCCAGTAGTATAGTGGTTCAGGGGCCTGGTCAGCCCCAGCATTTT
>.|TRBJ2-6|TRBV27|.
CASSSGHSGANVLTF
TGTGCCAGCAGTTCCGGACACTCTGGGGCCAACGTCCTGACTTTC
>.|TRBJ2-7|TRBV2|.
CASSAGLHYEQYF
TGTGCCAGCAGTGCCGGACTCCATTACGAGCAGTACTTC
>.|TRBJ2-2|TRBV4-3|.
CASSPDMGRSGELFF
TGCGCCAGCAGCCCGGACATGGGGAGGTCCGGGGAGCTGTTTTTT
>.|TRBJ2-4|TRBV30|TRBD2
CAWSASGGIIQYF
TGTGCCTGGAGTGCTAGCGGGGGTATCATTCAGTACTTC
>.|TRBJ2-2|TRBV5-8|TRBD2
CASSLGTSTGELFF
TGTGCCAGCAGCTTGGGGACTAGCACCGGGGAGCTGTTTTTT
>.|TRBJ1-5|TRBV6-6|TRBD1
CASSRGGQGHQPQHF
TGTGCCAGCAGTCGGGGAGGACAGGGTCATCAGCCCCAGCATTTT
>once|TRBJ2-7|TRBV27|TRBD2
CASRSGTMLYEQYF
TGTGCCAGCAGGTCCGGGACTATGCTCTACGAGCAGTACTTC
>.|TRBJ2-3|TRBV7-9|.
CASSPGSGSGFTDTQYF
TGTGCCAGCAGCCCCGGTTCAGGTAGCGGCTTCACAGATACGCAGTATTTT
>.|TRBJ1-1|TRBV11-3|.
CASSSAQGDTEAFF
TGTGCCAGCAGCTCTGCACAGGGCGACACTGAAGCTTTCTTT
>.|TRBJ2-7|TRBV27|.
CASSRSGPYEQYF
TGTGCCAGCTCCCGGTCGGGTCCGTACGAGCAGTACTTC
>.|TRBJ1-4|TRBV9|TRBD1
CASSPSPQQGGKLFF
TGTGCCAGCAGCCCCTCGCCCCAACAGGGGGGGAAACTGTTTTTT
>once|TRBJ1-2|TRBV5-5|.
CASSLAGMGGLIYGYTF
TGTGCCAGCAGCTTGGCCGGCATGGGGGGTTTAATCTATGGCTACACCTTC
>.|TRBJ1-6|TRBV27|.
CASSFGQGGSPLHF
TGTGCCAGCAGTTTTGGCCAGGGAGGTTCACCCCTCCACTTT
>.|TRBJ1-4|TRBV19|.
CASSTSGTRKKTNEKLFF
TGTGCCAGTAGTACCTCCGGGACAAGGAAAAAGACTAATGAAAAACTGTTTTTT
>few|TRBJ2-5|TRBV29-1|TRBD2
CSAARGDSDPQYF
TGCAGCGCCGCCCGGGGGGATTCAGATCCCCAGTACTTC
>.|TRBJ1-2|TRBV21-1|.
CASSKEAVYGYTF
TGTGCCAGCAGCAAAGAGGCGGTCTATGGCTACACCTTC
>.|TRBJ1-2|TRBV19|.
CASRNPPRDGYTF
TGTGCCAGTAGAAACCCGCCGCGAGATGGCTACACCTTC
>.|TRBJ1-4|TRBV4-1|.
CASSQEQAGAKLFF
TGCGCCAGCAGCCAAGAACAGGCAGGGGCAAAACTGTTTTTT
>.|TRBJ1-6|TRBV5-8|.
CASSQERYNSPLHF
TGTGCCAGCAGCCAGGAACGCTATAATTCACCCCTCCACTTT
>.|TRBJ2-5|TRBV19|TRBD2
CASSRTSGSGETQYF
TGTGCCAGTAGTCGTACTAGCGGGAGCGGAGAGACCCAGTACTTC
>.|TRBJ2-7|TRBV7-9|.
CASSLAGQLFYEQYF
TGTGCCAGCAGCTTAGCTGGGCAACTGTTCTACGAGCAGTACTTC
>few|TRBJ1-1|TRBV30|TRBD1
CAWSRRGPVGTEAFF
TGTGCCTGGAGTAGAAGGGGGCCGGTTGGCACTGAAGCTTTCTTT
>.|TRBJ1-2|TRBV19|.
CASRQETFYGYTF
TGTGCCAGCCGACAGGAAACTTTCTATGGCTACACCTTC
>.|TRBJ2-5|TRBV18|TRBD2
CASSLFDRGTSGSGETQYF
TGTGCCAGCTCACTCTTCGACAGAGGGACTAGCGGGAGTGGAGAGACCCAGTACTTC
>.|TRBJ2-2|TRBV6-5|TRBD1
CASSRDRVDTGELFF
TGTGCCAGCAGCCGGGACAGGGTGGACACCGGGGAGCTGTTTTTT
>.|TRBJ2-7|TRBV7-2|.
CASSLMGSVKRSYEQYF
TGTGCCAGCAGCTTAATGGGTAGCGTCAAGCGGTCCTACGAGCAGTACTTC
>.|TRBJ2-7|TRBV5-6|.
CASSYSYEQYF
TGTGCCAGCAGCTATAGTTACGAGCAGTACTTC
>.|TRBJ1-4|TRBV15|TRBD1
CATSGQGAFDEKLFF
TGTGCCACCAGCGGACAGGGGGCTTTCGATGAAAAACTGTTTTTT
>.|TRBJ2-7|TRBV7-9|.
CASSSEDSYEQYF
TGTGCCAGCAGCTCCGAGGACAGCTACGAGCAGTACTTC
>.|TRBJ2-2|TRBV15|TRBD1
CATSRDRGLNTGELFF
TGTGCCACCAGCAGAGACAGGGGGCTTAACACCGGGGAGCTGTTTTTT
>.|TRBJ2-3|TRBV7-6|TRBD1
CASSLVGDSGGDTQYF
TGTGCCAGCAGCTTAGTCGGGGACAGTGGGGGAGATACGCAGTATTTT
>.|TRBJ2-7|TRBV14|TRBD1
CASSPAGTGVYEQYF
TGTGCCAGCAGCCCCGCCGGGACAGGGGTCTACGAGCAGTACTTC
>.|TRBJ2-7|TRBV12-3/TRBV12-4|.
CASSSGSYEQYF
TGTGCCAGCAGTTCCGGCTCCTACGAGCAGTACTTC
>once|TRBJ1-2|TRBV18|.
CASSPAQPADGYTF
TGTGCCAGCTCACCTGCCCAACCTGCGGATGGCTACACCTTC
>.|TRBJ2-5|TRBV11-2|TRBD2
CASSPGLAGDTETQYF
TGTGCCAGCAGCCCCGGACTAGCGGGAGATACAGAGACCCAGTACTTC
>.|TRBJ2-7|TRBV5-6|TRBD2
CASSSTSGSDYEQYF
TGTGCCAGCAGCAGTACTAGCGGGAGTGACTACGAGCAGTACTTC
>.|TRBJ2-7|TRBV28|.
CASSFSSPPRDYEQYF
TGTGCCAGCAGTTTCTCCAGTCCTCCCCGTGACTACGAGCAGTACTTC
>few|TRBJ1-2|TRBV14|.
CASSLRHPHSYGYTF
TGTGCCAGCAGCCTAAGGCACCCACACAGCTATGGCTACACCTTC
>.|TRBJ1-6|TRBV23-1|.
CASSQSGGSHNSPLHF
TGCGCCAGCAGTCAATCGGGGGGTTCCCATAATTCACCCCTCCACTTT
>.|TRBJ1-3|TRBV7-9|TRBD1
CASSPGQGIGNTIYF
TGTGCCAGCAGCCCGGGACAGGGGATCGGAAACACCATATATTTT
>.|TRBJ2-7|TRBV18|.
CASSPPTGSYEQYF
TGTGCCAGCTCACCACCGACAGGCTCCTACGAGCAGTACTTC
>once|TRBJ1-6|TRBV3-1/TRBV3-2|.
CASSNLAGPGGGYNSPLHF
TGTGCCAGCAGCAATCTTGCGGGGCCGGGTGGGGGTTATAATTCACCCCTCCACTTT
>.|TRBJ1-1|TRBV29-1|.
CSVERHGGGTEAFF
TGCAGCGTTGAGAGGCACGGGGGAGGAACTGAAGCTTTCTTT
>.|TRBJ2-7|TRBV19|.
CASSIDLGTQGPYEQYF
TGTGCCAGTAGTATAGATTTGGGGACACAGGGCCCCTACGAGCAGTACTTC
>few|TRBJ1-5|TRBV28|.
CASSLLGHQPQHF
TGTGCCAGCAGTTTATTGGGCCATCAGCCCCAGCATTTT
>once|TRBJ2-1|TRBV27|.
CASSPVGGAVYNEQFF
TGTGCCAGCAGTCCTGTGGGGGGAGCGGTATACAATGAGCAGTTCTTC
>.|TRBJ1-4|TRBV6-5|.
CASSLQEDEKLFF
TGTGCCAGCAGCCTTCAGGAGGATGAAAAACTGTTTTTT
>.|TRBJ1-2|TRBV28|TRBD1
CASTLDRVLGYTF
TGTGCCAGCACCCTGGACAGGGTCTTGGGCTACACCTTC
>.|TRBJ1-5|TRBV10-1|.
CASSEGSGGNQPQHF
TGCGCCAGCAGTGAAGGATCCGGGGGCAATCAGCCCCAGCATTTT
>.|TRBJ1-6|TRBV27|TRBD1
CASSLSGTGGSNSPLHF
TGTGCCAGCAGTTTATCAGGGACAGGGGGCTCGAATTCACCCCTCCACTTT